This section outlines one T cell receptor (beta chain) sequence together with its context. Its antigen is not known. This sample stems from a study of T-cell reconstitution after alpha-beta-depleted transplantation in children. Preparing the TCRbeta library involved the use of unique molecular identifiers. MiXCR, applied by TCRdb to the PCR reads, yields one record per CDR3 protein. This sample carries some 840,000 distinct CDR3 sequences, 16% of them seen once, and the ten largest clones take approximately 5%. Overall study results and limits: Where alpha-beta T cells came from about two months after transplant was reportedly several hundred expanded graft clones. Recipient T cells and thymic progenitors that survived gave rise to the high TCRbeta diversity observed at day 60 in some patients. Diversity and T-cell counts at one year after transplant derived mostly from new T cells.

The germline V gene has CDR1 SGHRS and CDR2 YFSETQ. Germline trimming cut 0 bases from V and 3 bases from J; bases unmatched to any gene: 11. CDR3 length equals 18 residues. The J gene is TRBJ2-7, the V gene TRBV5-1; TRBD2 matches at 11 bases. This clonotype originated in a male patient between 10 and 17 years old who had a stem cell transplant for acute lymphoblastic leukemia, so the T cells may come from the graft donor. The specimen comprised PBMCs, mostly from graft donor cells, sampled 360 days after TCRalphabeta/CD19-depleted stem cell transplant. This CDR3 is CASSLELAGGLSSYEQYF. DNA for the CDR3: TGCGCCAGCAGCTTGGAGCTAGCGGGAGGACTATCGAGCTACGAGCAGTACTTC.